This TCR beta chain was found in a study of T cells after yellow fever vaccination. As for the study in general: The authors prepared low-cell-number fractions using SMART-Seq v4 Ultra Low Input.

This clonotype was observed many times. Its matching antigen is unknown. Study observations and caveats: In FACS-sorted repertoires, abundant clonotypes from the bulk population could appear as contaminants. The booster saw the reappearance of most primary-vaccination clones (approximately 96% CD4, less than 90% CD8).

Template switching by 5'RACE produced TCR cDNA, adding a universal primer site and UMIs. TCRdb called the 5' RACE reads again in MiXCR, with one record for every CDR3 protein. Of about 150,000 distinct CDR3 sequences listed, around 6.3% are singletons. This sequence was found in a young man who received the YFV17D yellow fever vaccine. The material was CD4+ T cells sorted from PBMCs, obtained 10 days after the yellow fever booster vaccination.

CDR3 DNA sequence: TGTGCCAGCAGCTTGAGCCTAGCGGGAGGGACCGAGCAGTACTTC. Amino acids: CASSLSLAGGTEQYF. The gene calls are TRBV5-5 and TRBJ2-7, with 12 bases fitting TRBD2. Germline V lookup: CDR1 SGHKS, CDR2 YYEKEE (reference sequence). The trim removed 1 base at V and 6 bases at J, leaving 5 bases unmatched. The CDR3 contains 15 residues.